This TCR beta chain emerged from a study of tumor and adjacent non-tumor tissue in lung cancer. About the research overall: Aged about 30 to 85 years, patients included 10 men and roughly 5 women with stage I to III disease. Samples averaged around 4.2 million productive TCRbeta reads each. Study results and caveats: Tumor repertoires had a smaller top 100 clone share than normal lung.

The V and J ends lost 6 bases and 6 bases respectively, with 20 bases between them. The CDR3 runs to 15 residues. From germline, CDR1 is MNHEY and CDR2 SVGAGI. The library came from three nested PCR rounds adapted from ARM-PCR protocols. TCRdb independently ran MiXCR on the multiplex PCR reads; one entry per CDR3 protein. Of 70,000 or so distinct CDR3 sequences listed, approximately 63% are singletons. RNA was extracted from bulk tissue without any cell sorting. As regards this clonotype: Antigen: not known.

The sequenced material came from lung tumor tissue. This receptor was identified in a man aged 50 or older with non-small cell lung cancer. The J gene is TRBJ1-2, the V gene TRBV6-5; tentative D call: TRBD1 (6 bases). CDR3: CASSPPLTGRDGYTF. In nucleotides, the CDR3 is TGTGCCAGCAGCCCCCCTTTAACAGGGCGAGATGGCTACACCTTC.